A single sample gave rise to the 17 T cell receptor beta chains below, sequenced in a study of Ad26.COV2.S vaccination and SARS-CoV-2 variants. Specified treatment: some 19 received Ad26.COV2.S at low or high dose, single or two shots; several received placebo; per-sample allocation not given. Day 63 after the first injection of vaccine or placebo was the sampling time. Produced via immunoSEQ multiplex PCR; TCRdb's table is partial and in-frame only. In the table there are about 400,000 clones, around 89% of which are singletons. The sequenced sample was peripheral blood, obtained in a trial of Ad26.COV2.S vaccine versus placebo. The receptors come from a person aged 18-65 years who received the Ad26.COV2.S COVID-19 vaccine or a placebo.

This clone was seen only once. This chain uses TRBV19 with TRBJ2-1, with D possibly being TRBD1 (5 bases). The germline gives CDR1 LNHDA, CDR2 SQIVND (reference sequence). V gave up 3 bases and J gave up 9 bases, with 15 bases separating them. The CDR3 totals 14 residues. CDR3 residues: CASSMGQGSGEQFF. The CDR3 DNA reads TGTGCCAGTAGTATGGGGCAGGGTTCCGGTGAGCAGTTCTTC.

The rearrangement uses TRBV28 and TRBJ1-5; TRBD1 matches at 8 bases. With V trimmed by 7 bases and J by 2 bases, 16 bases remained unmatched. The length of the CDR3 is 18 residues. The germline V gene has CDR1 MDHEN and CDR2 SYDVKM. CDR3 residues: CASISPAGGLLGNQPQHF. The CDR3 bases are TGTGCCAGCATCTCCCCGGCAGGGGGCCTTTTGGGCAATCAGCCCCAGCATTTT.

V gene TRBV13 combines with J gene TRBJ2-7; 9 bases are a match to TRBD2. The germline CDR1 and CDR2 sequences are PRHDT and FYEKMQ (reference sequence). This CDR3 region has 16 residues. V lost 0 bases and J lost 5; bases outside the gene matches: 8. DNA for the CDR3: TGTGCCAGCAGCTTAGGGTTTTCGGCTAGCGGGAACGAGCAGTACTTC. The encoded protein is CASSLGFSASGNEQYF. The full variable domain, in which reference TRBV13 and TRBJ2-7 provide the parts outside the CDR3, is AAGVIQSPRHLIKEKRETATLKCYPIPRHDTVYWYQQGPGQDPQFLISFYEKMQSDKGSIPDRFSAQQFSDYHSELNMSSLELGDSALYFCASSLGFSASGNEQYFGPGTRLTVT.

V gene TRBV5-1 combines with J gene TRBJ2-3; 14 bases agree with TRBD2. The CDR3 sequence is 16 residues long. Germline V gene lookup returns CDR1 SGHRS and CDR2 YFSETQ. The V and J ends lost 4 bases and 5 bases, in that order; junction bases with no gene match: 6. The CDR3 loop reads CASSSGTSGRVDTQYF. The CDR3 DNA is TGCGCCAGCAGCAGCGGGACTAGCGGGAGAGTAGATACGCAGTATTTT.

The chain carries TRBV30 and TRBJ1-6, with 8 positions matching TRBD1. The V and J ends lost 4 bases and 7 bases, in that order; junction bases with no gene match: 6. The CDR3 length is 14 residues. CDR1 is GTSNPN, CDR2 SVGIG, per germline (reference sequence). Written as DNA, the CDR3 is TGTGCCTGGACAACAGGGGGTCTCAATTCACCCCTCCACTTT. Amino acids: CAWTTGGLNSPLHF.

This clone has a single count. This rearrangement joins TRBV2 to TRBJ2-7, with 10 bases aligning to TRBD1. The length of the CDR3 is 13 residues. CDR1 and CDR2 (germline): SNHLY, FYNNEI. V lost 7 bases, J lost 5 bases, and 5 bases stayed unmatched. The chain's CDR3 is CASIRDRGDEQYF. CDR3 bases: TGTGCCAGCATCCGGGACAGGGGAGACGAGCAGTACTTC.

This clone showed up just once. V and J are TRBV11-2 and TRBJ2-7, with 7 bases that match TRBD1. CDR3 length equals 13 residues. V gave up 7 bases and J gave up 2 bases; unmatched junction bases: 5. Germline CDR1 SGHAT, CDR2 FQNNGV. The CDR3 nucleotides read TGTGCCAGCATGCCGGACAGGACCTACGAGCAGTACTTC. The encoded protein is CASMPDRTYEQYF.

The rearrangement uses TRBV25-1 and TRBJ1-1; D unresolved. CDR3 length equals 14 residues. From germline, CDR1 is MGHDK and CDR2 SYGVNS. V lost 5 bases to trimming and J lost 6 bases, with 16 bases between them. The CDR3 coding sequence is TGTGCCAGCAGTTGGGGTCAGGTAAAGGCTGAAGCTTTCTTT. Protein sequence: CASSWGQVKAEAFF.

The CDR3 region has the DNA TGTGCCAGCAGCCCGTCCACCGGGGAGCTGTTTTTT. Residues: CASSPSTGELFF. This chain links TRBV3-1 (or the pseudogene TRBV3-2) with TRBJ2-2, with D uncertain. Deletions cut 4 bases from V and 4 bases from J, with 4 bases between. The CDR3 totals 12 residues. Germline V gives CDR1 LGHDT, CDR2 YNNKEL (reference sequence).

This clone showed up just once. The genes are TRBV18 and TRBJ2-7; D not resolved. Germline assignment: CDR1 KGHSH and CDR2 LQKENI. CDR3 length: 14 amino acids. V was clipped by 1 base and J by 6 bases, with 13 bases between them. The CDR3 DNA reads TGTGCCAGCTCACCACAGTGGGATTTTGGCGAGCAGTACTTC. Its translation: CASSPQWDFGEQYF.

V is TRBV4-2 and J is TRBJ2-6, with D perhaps being TRBD1 or TRBD2 (6 bases each). Germline CDR1 LGHNA, CDR2 YNFKEQ. V lost 3 bases, J lost 2 bases, and 17 bases lay in between. The CDR3 has 18 amino acids. CDR3 sequence reads: CASSHGGRVGPGANVLTF. CDR3 nucleotides: TGTGCCAGCAGCCATGGGGGGCGGGTTGGACCTGGGGCCAACGTCCTGACTTTC.

This chain joins TRBV3-1 (or the pseudogene TRBV3-2) and TRBJ1-3; 9 nucleotides match TRBD1. The CDR3 covers 16 residues. Germline V gene sequence: CDR1 LGHDT, CDR2 YNNKEL (reference sequence). V gave up 7 bases and J gave up 1 base; unmatched junction bases: 8. In DNA form, the CDR3 reads TGTGCCAGCACACCGGGACAGGGTTTATCTGGAAACACCATATATTTT. This gives the protein CASTPGQGLSGNTIYF.

The chain combines TRBV4-3 with TRBJ2-3; D gene unclear. Germline V gene lookup returns CDR1 LGHNA and CDR2 YSLEER. V was shortened by 0 bases and J by 1 base, with 8 bases between the two germline ends. There are 15 residues in the CDR3. The CDR3 region has the DNA TGCGCCAGCAGCCAAGATATCCGGGGCACAGATACGCAGTATTTT. Protein product: CASSQDIRGTDTQYF.

This clone was found once. The chain uses TRBV21-1 and TRBJ2-3. TRBV21-1 is given as a pseudogene. The CDR3 covers 20 residues. CDR3 DNA sequence: TGTGCCAGCAGCACTCTCAATGGGGTAGTTTTCCTCCTTAGGAAGGATACGCAGTATTTT. Translated, it gives CASSTLNGVVFLLRKDTQYF.

The J gene is TRBJ2-7, the V gene TRBV24-1; D is perhaps TRBD2 (6 bases). This CDR3 is built from 14 residues. V was pared by 5 bases and J by 7 bases, with 17 bases between. Per the germline V gene, CDR1 is KGHDR and CDR2 is SFDVKD. This CDR3 is CATSGGETGVEQYF. The CDR3 DNA is TGTGCCACCAGTGGGGGGGAAACGGGAGTTGAGCAGTACTTC.

CDR3 protein: CAWSNSESRTDTQYF. CDR3 in DNA: TGTGCCTGGAGTAATAGCGAGAGCCGCACAGATACGCAGTATTTT. V usage is TRBV30 and J usage is TRBJ2-3; maybe TRBD2 (5 bases). V was clipped by 2 bases and J by 1 base, with 13 bases between them. This CDR3 has 15 amino acids. Germline assignment: CDR1 GTSNPN and CDR2 SVGIG (reference sequence).

The chain employs TRBV27 and TRBJ1-4; D is perhaps TRBD1 (5 bases). The CDR3 has 17 amino acids. Germline V gene sequence: CDR1 MNHEY, CDR2 SMNVEV (reference sequence). V was pared by 5 bases and J by 0 bases, with 16 bases between. The CDR3 spells CASSLRDPRATNEKLFF. CDR3 nucleotides: TGTGCCAGCAGTCTCCGGGACCCCCGTGCAACTAATGAAAAACTGTTTTTT.